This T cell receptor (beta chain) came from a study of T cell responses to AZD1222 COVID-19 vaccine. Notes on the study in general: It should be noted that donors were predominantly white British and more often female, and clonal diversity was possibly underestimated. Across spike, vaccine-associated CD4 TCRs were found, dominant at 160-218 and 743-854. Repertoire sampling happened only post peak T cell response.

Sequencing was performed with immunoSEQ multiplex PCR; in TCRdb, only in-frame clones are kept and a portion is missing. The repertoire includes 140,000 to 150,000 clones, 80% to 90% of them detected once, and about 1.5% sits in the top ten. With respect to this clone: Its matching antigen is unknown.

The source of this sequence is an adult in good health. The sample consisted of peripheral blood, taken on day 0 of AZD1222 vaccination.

The CDR3 DNA follows: TGTGCCAGCAGCTTGTTGTGGACAGACAGACTAGTTCCCCATGAGCAGTTCTTC. Protein: CASSLLWTDRLVPHEQFF. V and J are TRBV7-6 and TRBJ2-1, with D perhaps matching TRBD1 or TRBD2 (6 bases each). The germline V gene has CDR1 SGHVS and CDR2 FNYEAQ. CDR3 size: 18 residues. Trimming pared 3 bases from V and 8 bases from J, leaving 26 bases between.